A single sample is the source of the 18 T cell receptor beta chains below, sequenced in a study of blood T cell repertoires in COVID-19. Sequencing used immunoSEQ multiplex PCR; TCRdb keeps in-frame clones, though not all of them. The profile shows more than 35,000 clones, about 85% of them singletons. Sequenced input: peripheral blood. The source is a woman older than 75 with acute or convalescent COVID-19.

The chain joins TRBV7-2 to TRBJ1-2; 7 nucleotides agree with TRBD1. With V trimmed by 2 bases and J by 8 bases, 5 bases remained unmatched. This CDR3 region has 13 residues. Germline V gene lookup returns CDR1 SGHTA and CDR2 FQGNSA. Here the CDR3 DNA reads TGTGCCAGCAGCTTAAAGGGGGCGCGAGGCTACACCTTC. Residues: CASSLKGARGYTF.

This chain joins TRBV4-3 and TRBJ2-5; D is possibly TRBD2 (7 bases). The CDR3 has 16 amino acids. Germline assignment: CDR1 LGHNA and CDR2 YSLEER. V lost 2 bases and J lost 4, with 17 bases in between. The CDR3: CASSQPPSGQRETQYF. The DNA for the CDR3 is TGCGCCAGCAGCCAACCCCCTAGCGGACAGAGAGAGACCCAGTACTTC.

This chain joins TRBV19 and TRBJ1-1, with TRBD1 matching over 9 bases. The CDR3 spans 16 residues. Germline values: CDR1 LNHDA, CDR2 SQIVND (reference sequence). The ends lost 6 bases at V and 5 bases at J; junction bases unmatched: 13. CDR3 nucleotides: TGTGCCAGTAGGTCTCCTCCTGGGACAGGGTTTACTGAAGCTTTCTTT. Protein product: CASRSPPGTGFTEAFF.

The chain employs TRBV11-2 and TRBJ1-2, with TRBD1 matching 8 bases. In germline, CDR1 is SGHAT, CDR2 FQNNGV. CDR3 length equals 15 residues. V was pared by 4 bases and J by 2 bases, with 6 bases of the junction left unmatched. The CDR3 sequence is CASSSLTGDNYGYTF. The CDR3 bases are TGTGCCAGCAGCTCTTTGACAGGGGACAACTATGGCTACACCTTC.

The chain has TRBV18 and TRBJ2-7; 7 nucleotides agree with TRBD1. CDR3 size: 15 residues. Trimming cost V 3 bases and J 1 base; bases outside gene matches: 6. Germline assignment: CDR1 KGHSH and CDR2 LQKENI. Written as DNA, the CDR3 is TGTGCCAGCTCACCGCCCGCGACAGGGTCCTACGAGCAGTACTTC. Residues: CASSPPATGSYEQYF.

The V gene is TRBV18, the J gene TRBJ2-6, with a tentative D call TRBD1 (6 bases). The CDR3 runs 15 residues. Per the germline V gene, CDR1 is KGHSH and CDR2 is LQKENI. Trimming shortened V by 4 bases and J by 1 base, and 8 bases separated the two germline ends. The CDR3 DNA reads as TGTGCCAGCTCACTCGGGACATCTGGGGCCAACGTCCTGACTTTC. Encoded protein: CASSLGTSGANVLTF. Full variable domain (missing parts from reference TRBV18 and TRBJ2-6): NAGVMQNPRHLVRRRGQEARLRCSPMKGHSHVYWYRQLPEEGLKFMVYLQKENIIDESGMPKERFSAEFPKEGPSILRIQQVVRGDSAAYFCASSLGTSGANVLTFGAGSRLTVL.

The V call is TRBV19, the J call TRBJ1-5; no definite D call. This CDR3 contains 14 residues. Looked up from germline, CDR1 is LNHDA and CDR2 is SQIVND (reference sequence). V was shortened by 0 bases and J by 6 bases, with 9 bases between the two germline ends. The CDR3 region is CASSIERRVQPQHF. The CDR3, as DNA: TGTGCCAGTAGTATAGAAAGACGGGTTCAGCCCCAGCATTTT.

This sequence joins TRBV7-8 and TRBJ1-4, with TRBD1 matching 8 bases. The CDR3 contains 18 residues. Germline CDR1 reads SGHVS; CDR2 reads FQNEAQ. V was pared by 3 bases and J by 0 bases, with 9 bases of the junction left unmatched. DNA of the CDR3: TGTGCCAGCAGCTTGGAGCAGGACAGGGTTGCAACTAATGAAAAACTGTTTTTT. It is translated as CASSLEQDRVATNEKLFF.

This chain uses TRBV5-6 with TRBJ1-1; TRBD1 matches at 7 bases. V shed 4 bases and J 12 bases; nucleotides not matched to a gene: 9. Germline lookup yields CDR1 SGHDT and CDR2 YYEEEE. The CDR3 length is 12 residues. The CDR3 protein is CASSRELGQTFF. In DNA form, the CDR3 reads TGTGCCAGCAGCCGGGAGCTGGGACAGACTTTCTTT.

The chain's CDR3 is CAISESSILGQVQYF. The CDR3, as DNA: TGTGCCATCAGTGAGTCATCGATATTGGGACAGGTGCAGTACTTC. The chain links TRBV10-3 to TRBJ2-5, with 8 positions matching TRBD1. Germline CDR1 ENHRY, CDR2 SYGVKD. The CDR3 extends over 15 amino acids. V dropped 0 bases and J dropped 11; count of bases not matched to a gene: 11.

CDR3 residues: CASIGQFYNSPLHF. The CDR3 region has the DNA TGTGCCAGTATTGGACAGTTCTATAATTCACCCCTCCACTTT. This rearrangement joins TRBV27 to TRBJ1-6; possibly TRBD1 for D (6 bases). The CDR3 is 14 amino acids. Germline CDR1 and CDR2: MNHEY and SMNVEV (reference sequence). Trimming took off 9 bases at V and 3 bases at J, with 12 bases between the two ends.

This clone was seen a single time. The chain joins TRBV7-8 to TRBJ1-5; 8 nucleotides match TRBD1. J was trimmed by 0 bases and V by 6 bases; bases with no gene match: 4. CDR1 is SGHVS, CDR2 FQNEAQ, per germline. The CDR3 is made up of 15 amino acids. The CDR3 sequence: CASRPDRGSNQPQHF. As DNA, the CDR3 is TGTGCCAGCAGACCCGACAGGGGTAGCAATCAGCCCCAGCATTTT.

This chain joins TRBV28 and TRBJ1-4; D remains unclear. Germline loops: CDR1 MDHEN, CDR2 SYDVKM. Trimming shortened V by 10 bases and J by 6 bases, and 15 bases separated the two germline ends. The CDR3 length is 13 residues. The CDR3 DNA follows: TGTGCCACCCTAAGGAGGGATTATGAAAAACTGTTTTTT. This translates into CATLRRDYEKLFF.

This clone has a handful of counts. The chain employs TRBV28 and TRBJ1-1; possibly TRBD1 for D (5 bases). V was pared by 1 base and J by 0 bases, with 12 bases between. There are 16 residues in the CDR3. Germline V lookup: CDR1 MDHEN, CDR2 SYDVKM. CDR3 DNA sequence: TGTGCCAGCAGTTTATTCACAGGCACGCTGAACACTGAAGCTTTCTTT. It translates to CASSLFTGTLNTEAFF.

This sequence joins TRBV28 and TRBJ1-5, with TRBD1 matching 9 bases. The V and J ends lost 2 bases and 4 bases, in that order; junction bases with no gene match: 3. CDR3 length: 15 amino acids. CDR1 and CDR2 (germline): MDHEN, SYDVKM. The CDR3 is CASSLTGGPNQPQHF. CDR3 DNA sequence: TGTGCCAGCAGTTTAACAGGGGGCCCTAATCAGCCCCAGCATTTT.

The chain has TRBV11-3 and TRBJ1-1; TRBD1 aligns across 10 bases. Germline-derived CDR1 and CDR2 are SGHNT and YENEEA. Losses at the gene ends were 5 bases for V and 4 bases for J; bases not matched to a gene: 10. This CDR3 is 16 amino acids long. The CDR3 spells CASSNRDRGAGTEAFF. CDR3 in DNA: TGTGCCAGCAGCAATAGGGACAGGGGAGCAGGCACTGAAGCTTTCTTT.

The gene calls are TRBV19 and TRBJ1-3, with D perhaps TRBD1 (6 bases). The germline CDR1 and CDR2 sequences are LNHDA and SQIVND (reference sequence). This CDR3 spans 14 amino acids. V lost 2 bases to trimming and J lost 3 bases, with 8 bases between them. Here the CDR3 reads CASSITGSGNTIYF. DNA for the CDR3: TGTGCCAGTAGTATAACAGGGAGTGGAAACACCATATATTTT. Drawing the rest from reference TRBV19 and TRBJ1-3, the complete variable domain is DGGITQSPKYLFRKEGQNVTLSCEQNLNHDAMYWYRQDPGQGLRLIYYSQIVNDFQKGDIAEGYSVSREKKESFPLTVTSAQKNPTAFYLCASSITGSGNTIYFGEGSWLTVV.

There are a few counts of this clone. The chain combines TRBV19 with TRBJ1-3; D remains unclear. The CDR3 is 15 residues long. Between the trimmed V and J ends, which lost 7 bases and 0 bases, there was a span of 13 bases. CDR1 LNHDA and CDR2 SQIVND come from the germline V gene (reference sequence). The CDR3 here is CASIPKPNSGNTIYF. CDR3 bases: TGTGCCAGTATCCCTAAGCCAAACTCTGGAAACACCATATATTTT.